This T cell receptor (beta chain) was found in a study of blood T cell repertoires in COVID-19 (dated by TCRdb to the early 2020s). Regarding the research as a whole: Samples covering the acute and convalescent phases of COVID-19 were provided by collaborators in the United States, Italy and Spain. Deeply sampled blood TCRbeta repertoires from subjects exposed to, actively infected with, or recovered from COVID-19 were included in the dataset. The repertoires were released in a freely available public database meant as a resource for research on the immune response to SARS-CoV-2. The prospective study material was composed of cDNA or gDNA derived from T cells, B-cell-depleted T cells, or PBMCs. A de-identified subject ID, COVID-19 status, age in years and sex were almost always included in the sample metadata. The samples were drawn from two sources: the first 160 participants of the ongoing ImmuneRACE study, and fewer than 1,500 subjects contributed by 6 global collaborators. Where available, HLA class I and class II types were taken from metadata supplied by the sample provider and were not determined by assay-based typing. What the research found in general, with its limitations: The amount of clinical and demographic metadata varied by source and participant and was provided uncurated.

Notes on this clone: There is no known antigen for this receptor. The sample holds no much larger clone one base away, and base qualities are not on file.

CDR1 is given as SGHAT and CDR2 as FQNNGV, both from the germline V gene. The CDR3 holds 17 amino acids from the cysteine to the phenylalanine. The entry retains the CDR3 DNA only, 51 bases that are in frame from base 1. Trimming takes 0 bases off V and 4 bases off J; junction bases not matched to a gene: 4. The immunoSEQ Assay, a bias-controlled multiplex PCR, was used to amplify TCRbeta CDR3 regions from genomic DNA. As for the authors' bioinformatics: Within the assay, amplification of reference gene primers was used to estimate how many nucleated cells each sample contained. To quantify the absolute abundance of each unique TCRbeta CDR3 rearrangement, sequence reads were collapsed and filtered. Productive Simpson clonality was computed per sample as the square root of Simpson's diversity index over productive rearrangements. The clones in this table, taken by TCRdb from immuneACCESS, are in-frame only. Not every clone is retained; where verified, under half of the shortfall comes from an unresolved V gene, and the cause of the rest is unknown. D and trimming come from the DNA, and the V and J calls and clone size come from that table. The sample table records 240,000 or so clones; roughly 90% of these occur just once. Roughly 6.3% of the sample is taken by the ten largest.

Whole blood was collected in K2EDTA tubes by collaborating institutions according to the institutions' own protocols. For TCRbeta analysis, collaborators shipped samples as frozen whole blood, isolated PBMCs, or DNA extracted from either of those sample types. The V and J genes are TRBV11-2 and TRBJ2-2; 11 nucleotides in the junction match TRBD2. The sequence came from a man in his 60s with acute or convalescent COVID-19. Sequences were obtained from peripheral blood. The DNA is as follows: TGTGCCAGCAGCTTAGATCTTACTAGCGGGAGCACCGGGGAGCTGTTTTTT. It codes for CASSLDLTSGSTGELFF.